The 24 T cell receptor beta chains in this list originate from one sample, sequenced in a study of PD-L1 blockade in urothelial cancer (dated by TCRdb to the late 2010s). The library was obtained by the immunoSEQ multiplex PCR assay. TCRdb took this table from immuneACCESS and kept in-frame rearrangements with V and J called. Such tables lack part of the clones; where checked against another copy, unresolved V genes explain under half of the gap, and the rest is unexplained. Counted in this sample were about 85,000 clones; 70% to 90% of them appeared once. About an eighth of the sample lies in the top ten. The time point label, read with the paper, signifies: pretreatment peripheral blood. Sample: PBMCs, taken around atezolizumab (anti-PD-L1) treatment. The receptors were gathered from a man aged 55 to 69 with urothelial cancer.

The J gene is TRBJ1-1, the V gene TRBV7-3, with TRBD1 matching 10 bases. This CDR3 comprises 14 residues. From germline, CDR1 is SGHTA and CDR2 FQGTGA. J lost 1 base, V lost 8 bases, and 4 bases had no gene match. The CDR3 protein is CASSRTGGNTEAFF. CDR3 in DNA: TGTGCCAGCTCCCGGACAGGGGGGAACACTGAAGCTTTCTTT. The whole variable domain, filled in from reference TRBV7-3 and TRBJ1-1, reads GAGVSQTPSNKVTEKGKYVELRCDPISGHTALYWYRQSLGQGPEFLIYFQGTGAADDSGLPNDRFFAVRPEGSVSTLKIQRTERGDSAVYLCASSRTGGNTEAFFGQGTRLTVV.

The chain combines TRBV11-3 with TRBJ2-6; D is unresolved. The length of the CDR3 is 14 residues. The ends were cut back, 5 bases at V and 0 bases at J, with 5 bases in the middle. Germline values: CDR1 SGHNT, CDR2 YENEEA. The CDR3 loop reads CASSRVSGANVLTF. The CDR3 nucleotides read TGTGCCAGCAGCCGGGTCTCTGGGGCCAACGTCCTGACTTTC.

The chain joins TRBV18 to TRBJ1-1, with unresolved D. Between the trimmed V and J ends, which lost 2 bases and 1 base, there was a span of 8 bases. Germline CDR1 and CDR2: KGHSH and LQKENI. The CDR3 totals 14 residues. The CDR3 region has the DNA TGTGCCAGCTCACCATTTTTCGGGAACACTGAAGCTTTCTTT. This sequence encodes CASSPFFGNTEAFF. The full variable domain, with the rest looked up from reference TRBV18 and TRBJ1-1, is NAGVMQNPRHLVRRRGQEARLRCSPMKGHSHVYWYRQLPEEGLKFMVYLQKENIIDESGMPKERFSAEFPKEGPSILRIQQVVRGDSAAYFCASSPFFGNTEAFFGQGTRLTVV.

This chain uses TRBV18 with TRBJ2-2; D not certain. The CDR3 has 14 amino acids. V was shortened by 3 bases and J by 1 base, with 6 bases between the two germline ends. Germline loops: CDR1 KGHSH, CDR2 LQKENI. Here the CDR3 reads CASSPAGNTGELFF. The DNA for the CDR3 is TGTGCCAGCTCACCGGCTGGGAACACCGGGGAGCTGTTTTTT.

The V call is TRBV6-1, the J call TRBJ1-1; D gene ambiguous. There are 11 residues in the CDR3. V was pared by 6 bases and J by 3 bases, with 5 bases between. Germline-derived CDR1 and CDR2 are MNHNS and SASEGT. CDR3 residues: CASRSYTEAFF. The CDR3 bases are TGTGCCAGCAGGTCATACACTGAAGCTTTCTTT.

V gene TRBV27 combines with J gene TRBJ2-7; TRBD2 might be the D (6 bases). This CDR3 spans 13 amino acids. The germline CDR1 and CDR2 sequences are MNHEY and SMNVEV (reference sequence). V dropped 5 bases and J dropped 7 bases, with 15 bases sitting between them. The CDR3 is CASSTSDRGEQYF. Here the CDR3 DNA reads TGTGCCAGCAGTACCTCTGACCGGGGGGAGCAGTACTTC.

The chain has TRBV29-1 and TRBJ2-1, with 12 bases aligning to TRBD2. Per germline, CDR1 SQVTM and CDR2 ANQGSEA. Germline trimming cut 8 bases from V and 8 bases from J; bases unmatched to any gene: 10. This CDR3 comprises 14 residues. CDR3 residues: CSTLLAGGLDEQFF. The CDR3 DNA reads TGCAGCACCCTTCTAGCGGGGGGGCTCGATGAGCAGTTCTTC.

The chain uses TRBV7-6 and TRBJ1-3; 7 bases are a match to TRBD1. Germline CDR1 SGHVS, CDR2 FNYEAQ. The CDR3 length is 14 residues. The ends lost 5 bases at V and 4 bases at J; junction bases unmatched: 5. CDR3 nucleotides: TGTGCCAGCAGCCCAACGACAGGGGGAAACACCATATATTTT. It translates to CASSPTTGGNTIYF.

The chain couples TRBV6-6 to TRBJ1-5; D is ambiguous. V dropped 2 bases and J dropped 4 bases, with 15 bases sitting between them. CDR3 length: 16 amino acids. Germline lookup yields CDR1 MNHNY and CDR2 SVGAGI (reference sequence). DNA for the CDR3: TGTGCCAGCAGTTACGGGCAGACGCCTTTAAATCAGCCCCAGCATTTT. Translating gives CASSYGQTPLNQPQHF.

J is TRBJ1-4 and V is TRBV5-4; TRBD1 aligns across 7 bases. After removal of 3 bases from V and 6 bases from J, the junction contained 11 bases not matched to a gene. Germline CDR1 SGHNT, CDR2 YYREEE (reference sequence). This CDR3 spans 16 amino acids. The CDR3 loop is CASSSATTGTYEKLFF. The CDR3 DNA is TGTGCCAGCAGCTCGGCAACGACAGGGACTTATGAAAAACTGTTTTTT.

The chain combines TRBV13 with TRBJ2-2; TRBD2 might be the D (5 bases). Trimming removed 4 bases at V and 3 bases at J, with 12 bases between. This CDR3 has 15 amino acids. CDR1 PRHDT and CDR2 FYEKMQ come from the germline V gene (reference sequence). This chain's CDR3 is CASSSDGGDTGELFF. The CDR3 DNA reads as TGTGCCAGCAGCTCCGATGGAGGAGACACCGGGGAGCTGTTTTTT.

The chain is built from TRBV5-1 and TRBJ1-2, with TRBD1 matching over 8 bases. This CDR3 is built from 14 residues. The V and J ends lost 4 bases and 5 bases, in that order; junction bases with no gene match: 7. In germline, CDR1 is SGHRS, CDR2 YFSETQ. The CDR3 region has the DNA TGCGCCAGCAGCCCGGACAGGGTATGGTATGGCTACACCTTC. Its protein is CASSPDRVWYGYTF.

The chain recombines TRBV6-6 with TRBJ1-1, with D perhaps TRBD1 (5 bases). This CDR3 has 14 amino acids. V was clipped by 0 bases and J by 8 bases, with 13 bases between them. Germline CDR1 and CDR2: MNHNY and SVGAGI (reference sequence). The CDR3 protein is CASSYSGRRVEAFF. The CDR3 nucleotides are TGTGCCAGCAGTTACTCTGGCCGCAGGGTGGAAGCTTTCTTT.

This chain uses TRBV19 with TRBJ2-7; TRBD1 agrees at 8 bases. The CDR3 loop spans 16 amino acids. Germline V gives CDR1 LNHDA, CDR2 SQIVND (reference sequence). After removal of 5 bases from V and 6 bases from J, the junction contained 15 bases not matched to a gene. CDR3 in DNA: TGTGCCAGTAGTGCCCCCCATCAGGGGGCACAAGGCGAGCAGTACTTC. Amino acid sequence: CASSAPHQGAQGEQYF.

V is TRBV9 and J is TRBJ1-3; D is perhaps TRBD1 (6 bases). Trimming left V 4 bases short and J 0 bases short, with 11 bases between. The length of the CDR3 is 15 residues. CDR1 SGDLS and CDR2 YYNGEE come from the germline V gene. The CDR3 spells CASSLMTGSGNTIYF. CDR3 DNA sequence: TGTGCCAGCAGCTTAATGACAGGCTCTGGAAACACCATATATTTT.

About this clone itself: The junction shows a germline mismatch at one end, possibly a read error. This chain connects TRBV7-7 to TRBJ2-1; 10 positions match TRBD2. This CDR3 contains 15 residues. Germline V gene sequence: CDR1 SSHAT, CDR2 FNYEAQ (reference sequence). In nucleotides, the CDR3 is TGTGCTAGCAGCCCGTCTAGCGGGAGTTACAATGAGCAGTTCTTC. It codes for CASSPSSGSYNEQFF. The full variable domain, its missing parts supplied by reference TRBV7-7 and TRBJ2-1, is GAGVSQSPRYKVTKRGQDVTLRCDPISSHATLYWYQQALGQGPEFLTYFNYEAQPDKSGLPSDRFSAERPEGSISTLTIQRTEQRDSAMYRCASSPSSGSYNEQFFGPGTRLTVL.

A few counts support this clone. The gene calls are TRBV6-5 and TRBJ1-1; no firm D call. CDR1 is MNHEY, CDR2 SVGAGI, per germline. The CDR3 length is 14 residues. V dropped 0 bases and J dropped 5 bases, with 10 bases sitting between them. CDR3 DNA sequence: TGTGCCAGCAGTTACTCGATTGTGAGGACTGAAGCTTTCTTT. This translates into CASSYSIVRTEAFF.

This chain connects TRBV27 to TRBJ1-2; 7 bases are a match to TRBD1. V gave up 3 bases and J gave up 3 bases; unmatched junction bases: 13. The CDR3 is 17 residues long. The germline gives CDR1 MNHEY, CDR2 SMNVEV (reference sequence). The CDR3 protein is CASSFSPRDRPYYGYTF. The CDR3 bases are TGTGCCAGCAGTTTCTCGCCCCGGGACAGACCCTACTATGGCTACACCTTC.

The V gene is TRBV2, the J gene TRBJ1-2; weak D call: TRBD1 (5 bases). The V gene lost 3 bases and the J gene lost 4 bases, with 12 bases spanning the gap. The CDR3 is 14 residues long. The germline CDR1 and CDR2 sequences are SNHLY and FYNNEI. The DNA of the CDR3 is TGTGCCAGCAGTGAGGGGCAGTACAGCTATGGCTACACCTTC. Protein sequence: CASSEGQYSYGYTF.

V usage is TRBV4-1 and J usage is TRBJ2-5, with 8 bases matching TRBD1. Trimming cost V 7 bases and J 5 bases; bases outside gene matches: 9. The CDR3 extends over 14 amino acids. Germline V CDR1 and CDR2: MGHRA, YSYEKL. Written as DNA, the CDR3 is TGCGCCAGCACCGAGGACAGGGCACACGAGACCCAGTACTTC. Translation gives CASTEDRAHETQYF.

This chain joins TRBV5-4 and TRBJ2-7, with a tentative D call TRBD2 (5 bases). CDR3 size: 13 residues. Looked up from germline, CDR1 is SGHNT and CDR2 is YYREEE (reference sequence). With 2 bases removed from V and 6 bases from J, the gap between germline ends came to 12 bases. The CDR3: CASSLPGNVEQYF. CDR3 nucleotide sequence: TGTGCCAGCAGCTTACCCGGGAACGTCGAGCAGTACTTC.

The chain couples TRBV19 to TRBJ2-2; 8 bases are a match to TRBD1. V trimming: 6 bases; J trimming: 4 bases; junction bases outside the gene matches: 7. The germline V gene encodes CDR1 LNHDA and CDR2 SQIVND (reference sequence). There are 15 residues in the CDR3. The CDR3 sequence is CASRTGTGLTGELFF. CDR3 nucleotides: TGTGCCAGTAGGACCGGGACAGGACTCACCGGGGAGCTGTTTTTT.

This clone has a handful of counts. This chain joins TRBV6-1 and TRBJ1-1, with 8 positions matching TRBD1. Germline CDR1 reads MNHNS; CDR2 reads SASEGT. The J segment lost 11 bases and the V segment lost 6 bases, leaving 11 bases of the junction unmatched. CDR3 length: 13 residues. CDR3 loop: CASSDGDRLNAFF. The CDR3 bases are TGTGCCAGCAGCGACGGGGACAGGCTTAACGCTTTCTTT.

This chain uses TRBV7-9 with TRBJ2-7; 9 nucleotides match TRBD2. With V trimmed by 0 bases and J by 5 bases, 8 bases remained unmatched. The CDR3 runs 16 residues. Germline V gives CDR1 SEHNR, CDR2 FQNEAQ (reference sequence). The CDR3 DNA follows: TGTGCCAGCAGCTTAGCGACGACTAGCGGCACAAACGAGCAGTACTTC. Translated: CASSLATTSGTNEQYF.